This is a list of T cell receptor beta chains from one sample in a study of shared clonotypes between healthy human individuals. Using immunoSEQ multiplex PCR, the repertoire was profiled, and TCRdb retains in-frame clones only, with some absent. The sample lists roughly 600,000 clones, 95% to 98% seen once, with more than 0.3% in the top ten. What was sequenced was naive CD8+ T cells sorted from blood. These receptors were obtained from a man younger than 40 in good health. Both conserved end residues are part of each CDR3. D genes are given only for firm matches. For some rows the clone size is stated as once, few or many, or as a class when expanded; others skip it.

v_gene	d_gene	abundance	j_gene	CDR3aa	CDR3nt
TRBV19	NA	NA	TRBJ2-1	CASSGSSYNEQFF	TGTGCCAGCAGCGGAAGCTCCTACAATGAGCAGTTCTTC
TRBV7-9	TRBD1	NA	TRBJ1-4	CASSSTTGDGEKLFF	TGTGCCAGCAGTTCAACAACAGGGGATGGTGAAAAACTGTTTTTT
TRBV27	NA	NA	TRBJ2-7	CASSLSVSYEQYF	TGTGCCAGCAGTTTGAGTGTCTCCTACGAGCAGTACTTC
TRBV7-9	TRBD2	NA	TRBJ2-1	CASSLEGEAGGYEQFF	TGTGCCAGCAGCTTAGAGGGGGAAGCGGGAGGTTATGAGCAGTTCTTC
TRBV13	TRBD1	NA	TRBJ2-2	CASSLAGTGDTGELFF	TGTGCCAGCAGCTTAGCCGGGACAGGGGACACCGGGGAGCTGTTTTTT
TRBV29-1	NA	NA	TRBJ2-2	CSVEDVGQPGELFF	TGCAGCGTTGAAGATGTAGGACAGCCCGGGGAGCTGTTTTTT
TRBV4-1	NA	NA	TRBJ2-2	CASSQAVFLNTGELFF	TGCGCCAGCAGCCAAGCAGTCTTCCTCAACACCGGGGAGCTGTTTTTT
TRBV4-1	TRBD1	NA	TRBJ2-3	CASSQIDRGADTQYF	TGCGCCAGCAGCCAGATTGACAGGGGCGCAGATACGCAGTATTTT
TRBV25-1	NA	NA	TRBJ2-3	CASSVGSSDTQYF	TGTGCCAGCAGTGTCGGCAGCTCAGATACGCAGTATTTT
TRBV15	TRBD1	NA	TRBJ1-4	CATSSRDRVSTNEKLFF	TGTGCCACCAGCAGCCGGGACAGGGTTTCAACTAATGAAAAACTGTTTTTT
TRBV5-4	NA	NA	TRBJ2-5	CASSLLEDLETQYF	TGTGCCAGCAGCTTGCTGGAGGACTTGGAGACCCAGTACTTC
TRBV9	NA	NA	TRBJ1-2	CASSVTRTVGYGYTF	TGTGCCAGCAGCGTAACCCGGACAGTCGGCTATGGCTACACCTTC
TRBV27	NA	NA	TRBJ2-1	CASSFWDEQFF	TGTGCCAGCAGTTTCTGGGATGAGCAGTTCTTC
TRBV4-3	TRBD2	NA	TRBJ2-1	CASSPLAGGTNEQFF	TGCGCCAGCAGCCCGCTAGCGGGAGGTACGAATGAGCAGTTCTTC
TRBV6-6	NA	NA	TRBJ1-1	CASSYRGYTEAFF	TGTGCCAGCAGTTACCGGGGGTACACTGAAGCTTTCTTT
TRBV2	TRBD1	NA	TRBJ2-7	CASIGDSAYEQYF	TGTGCCAGCATAGGGGACAGCGCCTACGAGCAGTACTTC
TRBV29-1	NA	NA	TRBJ2-5	CSVQPLGEETQYF	TGCAGCGTTCAGCCCCTAGGGGAGGAGACCCAGTACTTC
TRBV5-6	TRBD2	NA	TRBJ2-5	CASSLGALAGVSVVETQYF	TGTGCCAGCAGCTTGGGGGCACTAGCGGGAGTCAGTGTGGTGGAGACCCAGTACTTC
TRBV5-4	NA	NA	TRBJ2-1	CASTQTSGRSYNEQFF	TGTGCCAGCACCCAGACGAGCGGGCGCTCCTACAATGAGCAGTTCTTC
TRBV27	TRBD1	once	TRBJ1-5	CASSGQENQPQHF	TGTGCCAGCAGTGGACAGGAAAATCAGCCCCAGCATTTT
TRBV10-3	NA	NA	TRBJ1-2	CAISESGPVDGYTF	TGTGCCATCAGTGAGTCAGGGCCAGTGGATGGCTACACCTTC
TRBV6-4	NA	NA	TRBJ1-2	CASSDSNDRPYGYTF	TGTGCCAGCAGTGACTCCAATGACAGACCTTATGGCTACACCTTC
TRBV5-5	NA	NA	TRBJ1-5	CASSFTGLGNQPQHF	TGTGCCAGCAGCTTTACAGGCTTGGGCAATCAGCCCCAGCATTTT
TRBV14	NA	NA	TRBJ2-2	CASRGGTGELFF	TGTGCCAGCAGGGGAGGAACCGGGGAGCTGTTTTTT
TRBV7-9	TRBD2	NA	TRBJ2-3	CASSFTKRSGGYTQYF	TGTGCCAGCAGCTTCACCAAACGTAGCGGGGGGTATACGCAGTATTTT
TRBV5-1	TRBD2	NA	TRBJ2-7	CASSLEMGGSSYEQYF	TGCGCCAGCAGCTTGGAGATGGGCGGGAGCTCCTACGAGCAGTACTTC
TRBV5-1	NA	NA	TRBJ2-7	CASSLGLGEPAYEQYF	TGCGCCAGCAGCTTGGGCCTGGGAGAACCCGCCTACGAGCAGTACTTC
TRBV29-1	TRBD1	NA	TRBJ2-7	CSVTITGVHEQYF	TGCAGCGTGACTATTACAGGGGTCCACGAGCAGTACTTC